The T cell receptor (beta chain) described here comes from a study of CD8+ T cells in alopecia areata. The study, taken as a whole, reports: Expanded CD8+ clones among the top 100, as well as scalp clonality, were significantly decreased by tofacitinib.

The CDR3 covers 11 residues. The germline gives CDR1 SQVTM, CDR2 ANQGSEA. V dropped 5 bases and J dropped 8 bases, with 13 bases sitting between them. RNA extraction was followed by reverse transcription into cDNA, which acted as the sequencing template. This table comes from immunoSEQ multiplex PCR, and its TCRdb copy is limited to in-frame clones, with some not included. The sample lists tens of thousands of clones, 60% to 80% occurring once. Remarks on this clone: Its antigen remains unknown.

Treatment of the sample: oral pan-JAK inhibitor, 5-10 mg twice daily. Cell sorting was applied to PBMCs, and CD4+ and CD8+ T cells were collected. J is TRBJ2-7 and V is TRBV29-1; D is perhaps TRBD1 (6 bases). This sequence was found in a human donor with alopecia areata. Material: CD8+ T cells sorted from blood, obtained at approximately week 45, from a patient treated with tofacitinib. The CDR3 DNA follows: TGCAGCGTTCCCGGGACACCCAAGCAGTACTTC. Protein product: CSVPGTPKQYF.